A single T cell receptor (beta chain) is shown here with its context. In the source study's methods: Quantification of nucleated cells was approximated via reference gene primer amplification. Repertoires were generated with immunoSEQ multiplex PCR, while TCRdb's copy carries only in-frame clones and drops some. That table supplies the V and J calls and clone size; D and trimming were determined from the DNA. The data show 250,000 or so clones, 83% seen once. This specimen comes from a study of blood T cell repertoires in COVID-19. Study background: PBMCs, B-cell-depleted T cells, or T cells provided the cDNA or gDNA that made up the material.

The TCR was taken from a human donor in a cohort sampled during active COVID-19. Material for sequencing was peripheral blood.

The CDR3 nucleotides read TGTGCCAGCAGCCCGACAGGGATGCCCTACGAGCAGTACTTC. This gives the protein CASSPTGMPYEQYF. The V call is TRBV4-2, the J call TRBJ2-7; TRBD1 aligns across 7 bases. CDR3 length equals 14 residues. With V trimmed by 4 bases and J by 2 bases, 5 bases remained unmatched. Germline V gene data show CDR1 as LGHNA and CDR2 as YNFKEQ.